Sequencing of this T cell receptor beta chain was carried out in a study of tumor-infiltrating lymphocytes in primary liver carcinoma. Study details: T1-T3 N0M0 was the stage of the tumors, which were about 4.2 to 11 cm across. Per sample, productive TCRbeta reads numbered roughly 3.65 to 7.13 million, similar across tissue types.

TCR beta cDNA was prepared out of approximately 470 ng total RNA by means of a constant-region primer. Three nested multiplex PCR rounds, a slightly modified ARM-PCR, produced the libraries for TCR beta. TRBV1-TRBV30 forward primers paired with a C-beta reverse primer drove the first two PCR rounds, about 10 cycles each. Each CDR3 protein is one row after TCRdb ran MiXCR on the multiplex PCR reads. This table holds approximately 80,000 distinct CDR3 sequences, under 75% found once. Overall study results and limits: Tumor top-250-clone fractions significantly exceeded those of blood (p = 0.039).

The CDR3 is made up of 17 amino acids. V shed 4 bases, J shed 2 bases, and the junction held 12 bases outside the gene matches. CDR1 is SGHNT, CDR2 YYREEE, per germline (reference sequence). It was from approximately 20-30 mg of unsorted bulk tissue that RNA and DNA were co-extracted. As regards this clonotype: What it binds is not known. A much bigger clone sits one base away, suggesting this may be a read error.

The rearrangement uses TRBV5-4 and TRBJ2-7, with TRBD1 identical over 10 bases. The specimen was tumor-adjacent normal liver tissue. This clonotype originated in a man aged 35 to 55 with primary liver carcinoma and hepatitis B virus infection. The CDR3 protein is CASSTGQGLAVTYEQYF. The CDR3, as DNA: TGTGCCAGCAGCACGGGACAGGGGCTAGCGGTGACCTACGAGCAGTACTTC.